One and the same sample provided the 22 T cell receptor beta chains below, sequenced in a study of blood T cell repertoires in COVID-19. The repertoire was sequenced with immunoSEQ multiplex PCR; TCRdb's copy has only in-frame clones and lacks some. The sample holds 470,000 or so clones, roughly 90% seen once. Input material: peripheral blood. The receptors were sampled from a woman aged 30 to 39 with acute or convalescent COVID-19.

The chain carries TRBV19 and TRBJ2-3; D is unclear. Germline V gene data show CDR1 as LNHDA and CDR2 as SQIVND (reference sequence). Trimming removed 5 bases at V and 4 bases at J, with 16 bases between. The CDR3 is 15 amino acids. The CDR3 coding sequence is TGTGCCAGTAGTTCCCGGGTCTTGACGGCAGATACGCAGTATTTT. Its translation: CASSSRVLTADTQYF.

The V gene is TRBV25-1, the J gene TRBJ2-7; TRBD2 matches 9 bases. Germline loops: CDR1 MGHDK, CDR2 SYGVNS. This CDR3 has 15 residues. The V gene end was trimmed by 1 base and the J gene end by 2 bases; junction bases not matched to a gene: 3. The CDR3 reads CASSELSSGAYEQYF. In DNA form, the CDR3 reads TGTGCCAGCAGTGAATTGTCTAGCGGGGCCTACGAGCAGTACTTC.

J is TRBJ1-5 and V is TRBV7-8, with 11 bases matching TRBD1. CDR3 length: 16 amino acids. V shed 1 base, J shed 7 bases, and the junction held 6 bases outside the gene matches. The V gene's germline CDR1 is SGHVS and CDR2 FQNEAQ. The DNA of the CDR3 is TGTGCCAGCAGCTTAGGAAGGGGACAGGGGGGGCAGCCCCAGCATTTT. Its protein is CASSLGRGQGGQPQHF.

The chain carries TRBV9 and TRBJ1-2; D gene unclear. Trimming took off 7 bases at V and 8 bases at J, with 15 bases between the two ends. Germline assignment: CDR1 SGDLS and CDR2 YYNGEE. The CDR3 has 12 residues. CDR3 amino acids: CASGLEARGYTF. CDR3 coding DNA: TGTGCCAGCGGACTCGAGGCCAGGGGCTACACCTTC. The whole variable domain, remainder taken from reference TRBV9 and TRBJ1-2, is DSGVTQTPKHLITATGQRVTLRCSPRSGDLSVYWYQQSLDQGLQFLIQYYNGEERAKGNILERFSAQQFPDLHSELNLSSLELGDSALYFCASGLEARGYTFGSGTRLTVV.

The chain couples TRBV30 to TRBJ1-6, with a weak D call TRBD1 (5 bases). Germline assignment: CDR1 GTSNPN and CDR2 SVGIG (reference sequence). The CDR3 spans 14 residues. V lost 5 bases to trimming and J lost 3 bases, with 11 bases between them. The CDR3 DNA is TGTGCCTGGTCAGGGATAAACTATAATTCACCCCTCCACTTT. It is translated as CAWSGINYNSPLHF.

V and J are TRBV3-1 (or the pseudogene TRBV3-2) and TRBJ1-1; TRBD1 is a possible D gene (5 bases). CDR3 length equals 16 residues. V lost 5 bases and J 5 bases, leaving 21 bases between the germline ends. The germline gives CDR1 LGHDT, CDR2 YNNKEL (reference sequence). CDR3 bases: TGTGCCAGCAGCTATACAGGCCTTGTGGGGTCGACTGAAGCTTTCTTT. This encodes CASSYTGLVGSTEAFF.

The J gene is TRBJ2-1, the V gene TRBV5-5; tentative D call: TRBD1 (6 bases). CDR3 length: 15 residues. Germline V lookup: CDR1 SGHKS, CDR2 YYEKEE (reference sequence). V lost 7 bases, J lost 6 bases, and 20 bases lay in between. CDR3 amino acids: CASEGRPGATNEQFF. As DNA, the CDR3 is TGTGCCAGCGAGGGTCGGCCAGGGGCAACCAATGAGCAGTTCTTC.

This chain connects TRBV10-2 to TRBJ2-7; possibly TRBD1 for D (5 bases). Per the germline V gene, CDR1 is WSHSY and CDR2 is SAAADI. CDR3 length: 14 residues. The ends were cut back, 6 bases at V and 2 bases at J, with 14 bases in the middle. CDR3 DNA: TGCGCCAGCAGGACTGGACAAACAACCTACGAGCAGTACTTC. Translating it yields CASRTGQTTYEQYF.

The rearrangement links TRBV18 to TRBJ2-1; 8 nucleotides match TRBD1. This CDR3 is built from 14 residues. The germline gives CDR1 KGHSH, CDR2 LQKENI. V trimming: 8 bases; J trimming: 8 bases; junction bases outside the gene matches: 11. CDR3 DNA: TGTGCCAGCACCTCGGACAGGGTATCCGATGAGCAGTTCTTC. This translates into CASTSDRVSDEQFF.

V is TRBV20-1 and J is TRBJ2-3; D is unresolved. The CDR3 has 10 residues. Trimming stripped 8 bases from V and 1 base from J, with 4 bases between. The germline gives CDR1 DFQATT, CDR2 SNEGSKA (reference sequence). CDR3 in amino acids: CSPRTDTQYF. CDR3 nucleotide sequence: TGCAGTCCTCGCACAGATACGCAGTATTTT.

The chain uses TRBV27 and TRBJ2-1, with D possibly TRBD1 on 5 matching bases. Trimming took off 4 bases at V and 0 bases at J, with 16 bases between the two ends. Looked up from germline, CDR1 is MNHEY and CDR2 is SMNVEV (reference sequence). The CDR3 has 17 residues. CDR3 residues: CASSSTFRVSSYNEQFF. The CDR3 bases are TGTGCCAGCAGTTCCACGTTCAGGGTGAGCTCCTACAATGAGCAGTTCTTC.

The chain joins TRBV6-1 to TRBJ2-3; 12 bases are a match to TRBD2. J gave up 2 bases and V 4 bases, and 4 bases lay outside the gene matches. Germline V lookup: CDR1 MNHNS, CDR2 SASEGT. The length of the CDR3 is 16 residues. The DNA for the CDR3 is TGTGCCAGCAGTGTAGGGACTAGCGGGTACACAGATACGCAGTATTTT. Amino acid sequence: CASSVGTSGYTDTQYF.

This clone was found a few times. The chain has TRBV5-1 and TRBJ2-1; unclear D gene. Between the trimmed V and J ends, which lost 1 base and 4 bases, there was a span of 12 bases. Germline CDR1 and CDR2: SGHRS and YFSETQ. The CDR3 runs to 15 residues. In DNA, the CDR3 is TGCGCCAGCAGCTTGACATCGACAAGTTACAATGAGCAGTTCTTC. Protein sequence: CASSLTSTSYNEQFF.

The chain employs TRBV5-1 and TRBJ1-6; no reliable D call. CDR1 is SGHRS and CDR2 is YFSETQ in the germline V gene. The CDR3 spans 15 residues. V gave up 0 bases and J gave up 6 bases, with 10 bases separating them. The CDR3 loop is CASSLEQIVNSPLHF. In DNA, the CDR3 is TGCGCCAGCAGCTTGGAACAGATAGTTAATTCACCCCTCCACTTT.

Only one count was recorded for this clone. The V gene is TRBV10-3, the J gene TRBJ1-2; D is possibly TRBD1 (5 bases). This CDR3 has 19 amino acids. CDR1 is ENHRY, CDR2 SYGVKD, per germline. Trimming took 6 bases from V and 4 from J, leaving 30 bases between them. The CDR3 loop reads CAIRYPDLKQAPFSYGYTF. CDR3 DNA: TGTGCCATCAGGTATCCCGACCTTAAACAGGCCCCTTTTAGCTATGGCTACACCTTC.

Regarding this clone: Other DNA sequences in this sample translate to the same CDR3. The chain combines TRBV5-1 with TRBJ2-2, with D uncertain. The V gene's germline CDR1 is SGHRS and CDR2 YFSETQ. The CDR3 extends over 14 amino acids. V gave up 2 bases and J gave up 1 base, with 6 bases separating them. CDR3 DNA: TGCGCCAGCAGCTTAACGGGGAACACCGGGGAGCTGTTTTTT. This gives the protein CASSLTGNTGELFF.

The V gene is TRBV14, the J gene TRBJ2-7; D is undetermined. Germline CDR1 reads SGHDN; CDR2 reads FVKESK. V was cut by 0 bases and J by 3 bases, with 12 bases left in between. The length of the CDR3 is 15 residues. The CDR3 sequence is CASSQESQAYYEQYF. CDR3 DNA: TGTGCCAGCAGCCAAGAAAGTCAGGCGTACTACGAGCAGTACTTC. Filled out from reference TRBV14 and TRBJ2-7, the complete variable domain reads EAGVTQFPSHSVIEKGQTVTLRCDPISGHDNLYWYRRVMGKEIKFLLHFVKESKQDESGMPNNRFLAERTGGTYSTLKVQPAELEDSGVYFCASSQESQAYYEQYFGPGTRLTVT.

Here the CDR3 DNA reads TGTGCCAGCAGGACTAGCGGGGATCTCCTAATAGGCCAGTACTTC. Its translation: CASRTSGDLLIGQYF. The J gene is TRBJ2-7, the V gene TRBV6-5; 11 bases map to TRBD2. The trim removed 6 bases at V and 10 bases at J, leaving 14 bases unmatched. Germline CDR1 is MNHEY and CDR2 is SVGAGI. CDR3 length: 15 residues.

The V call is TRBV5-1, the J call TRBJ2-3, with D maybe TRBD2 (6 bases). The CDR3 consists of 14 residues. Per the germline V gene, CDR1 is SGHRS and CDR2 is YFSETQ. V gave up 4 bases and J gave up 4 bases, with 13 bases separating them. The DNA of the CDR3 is TGCGCCAGCAGCACACGACTAGTCCCAGATACGCAGTATTTT. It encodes CASSTRLVPDTQYF.

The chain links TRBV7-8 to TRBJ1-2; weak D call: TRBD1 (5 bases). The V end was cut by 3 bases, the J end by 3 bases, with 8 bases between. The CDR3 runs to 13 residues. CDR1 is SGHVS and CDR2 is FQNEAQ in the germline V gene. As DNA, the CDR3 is TGTGCCAGCAGCTTGGGGCGCGACTATGGCTACACCTTC. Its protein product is CASSLGRDYGYTF.

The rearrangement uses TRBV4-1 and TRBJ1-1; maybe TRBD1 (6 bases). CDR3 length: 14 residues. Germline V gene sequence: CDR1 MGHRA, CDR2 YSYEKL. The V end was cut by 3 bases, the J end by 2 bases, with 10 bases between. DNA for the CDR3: TGCGCCAGCAGCCAGGGGGCAAGAAACACTGAAGCTTTCTTT. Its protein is CASSQGARNTEAFF.

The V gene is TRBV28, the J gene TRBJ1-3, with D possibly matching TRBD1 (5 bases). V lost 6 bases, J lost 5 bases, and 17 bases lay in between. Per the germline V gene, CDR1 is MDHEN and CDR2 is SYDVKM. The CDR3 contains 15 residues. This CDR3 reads CASRFPGTKRNTIYF. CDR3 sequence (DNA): TGTGCCAGCAGGTTCCCCGGGACTAAACGAAACACCATATATTTT.